The sequence of this T cell receptor (beta chain) was determined in a study of cytomegalovirus exposure and HLA in healthy donors. This table comes from immunoSEQ multiplex PCR, and its TCRdb copy is limited to in-frame clones, with some not included. In the table there are 150,000 to 200,000 clones, roughly 89% of which are singletons. A word on this clone: The antigen is undetermined.

Overall study results and limits: Both high specificity and high sensitivity reportedly marked the classifier's diagnosis of cytomegalovirus status. TCR clusters originating in the first cohort tended to co-occur in the approximately 120 validation repertoires, according to a later analysis. Investigators reported 164 TCR beta chains as tied to cytomegalovirus.

V was trimmed by 2 bases and J by 5 bases, leaving 10 bases between them. This CDR3 has 13 amino acids. Germline CDR1 is SGHRS and CDR2 is YFSETQ. The donors were in the 120-subject validation cohort, distinct from the 666-subject first cohort. Material for sequencing was PBMCs. The source of this sequence is a woman between 18 and 30 years old in good health and CMV-seropositive. The chain carries TRBV5-1 and TRBJ1-2; D may be TRBD1 (5 bases). CDR3 coding DNA: TGCGCCAGCAGCTTCGGTCAGGGTTATGGCTACACCTTC. This encodes CASSFGQGYGYTF.